A single sample is the source of the 13 T cell receptor beta chains below, sequenced in a study of Ad26.COV2.S vaccination and SARS-CoV-2 variants. This sample's treatment: roughly 19 received Ad26.COV2.S at low or high dose, single or two shots; about five received placebo; per-sample allocation not given. The samples were gathered on day 63 after the first injection of vaccine or placebo. Produced via immunoSEQ multiplex PCR; TCRdb's table is partial and in-frame only. This sample has around 450,000 clones, with approximately 89% found just once. The sample here was peripheral blood, taken in a trial of Ad26.COV2.S vaccine versus placebo. These TCRs come from a person aged 18-60 years who received the Ad26.COV2.S COVID-19 vaccine or a placebo.

The chain uses TRBV11-3 and TRBJ1-1, with D possibly matching TRBD1 (5 bases). V lost 1 base and J 6 bases, leaving 9 bases between the germline ends. This CDR3 is 13 amino acids long. The germline V gene encodes CDR1 SGHNT and CDR2 YENEEA. The CDR3 sequence: CASSLGGGAEAFF. The CDR3 DNA sequence: TGTGCCAGCAGCTTAGGCGGGGGGGCTGAAGCTTTCTTT.

The chain uses TRBV5-6 and TRBJ1-5; D uncertain. This CDR3 contains 13 residues. Trimming removed 5 bases from V and 6 bases from J, with 12 bases in between. Germline V CDR1 and CDR2: SGHDT, YYEEEE. CDR3 sequence (DNA): TGTGCCAGCAGTCGGCGGGCCGGTCAGCCCCAGCATTTT. This sequence encodes CASSRRAGQPQHF. Full variable domain (rest looked up from reference TRBV5-6 and TRBJ1-5): DAGVTQSPTHLIKTRGQQVTLRCSPKSGHDTVSWYQQALGQGPQFIFQYYEEEERQRGNFPDRFSGHQFPNYSSELNVNALLLGDSALYLCASSRRAGQPQHFGDGTRLSIL.

This clone was seen once. The CDR3 reads CASSPLRGTGFYNEQFF. The CDR3 DNA reads as TGTGCCAGCAGTCCCCTTAGGGGGACAGGTTTTTACAATGAGCAGTTCTTC. The V gene is TRBV27, the J gene TRBJ2-1; 8 bases fit TRBD1. This CDR3 has 17 amino acids. V dropped 5 bases and J dropped 4; count of bases not matched to a gene: 13. The germline CDR1 and CDR2 sequences are MNHEY and SMNVEV (reference sequence).

The V and J genes are TRBV4-3 and TRBJ1-2; D is unresolved. The V and J ends lost 1 base and 6 bases respectively, with 9 bases between them. The CDR3 is 13 residues long. The V gene's germline CDR1 is LGHNA and CDR2 YSLEER. This chain's CDR3 is CASSQALDNGYTF. DNA of the CDR3: TGCGCCAGCAGCCAAGCACTTGATAATGGCTACACCTTC.

The rearrangement uses TRBV7-2 and TRBJ1-5; weak D call: TRBD1 (5 bases). Deletions cut 0 bases from V and 12 bases from J, with 9 bases between. The CDR3 totals 12 residues. Germline CDR1 is SGHTA and CDR2 is FQGNSA. The CDR3 loop reads CASSLAGQVQHF. The CDR3 DNA reads TGTGCCAGCAGCTTAGCGGGGCAAGTCCAGCATTTT.

The V and J genes are TRBV7-9 and TRBJ1-5; D ambiguous. The V gene lost 7 bases and the J gene lost 0 bases, with 7 bases spanning the gap. The CDR3 is 13 residues long. From germline, CDR1 is SEHNR and CDR2 FQNEAQ (reference sequence). CDR3 coding DNA: TGTGCCAGCACAGCGAATAGCAATCAGCCCCAGCATTTT. Translated: CASTANSNQPQHF.

The chain uses TRBV6-2 or TRBV6-3 and TRBJ1-1; 8 positions agree with TRBD1. The CDR3 is 14 amino acids. Per the germline V gene, CDR1 is MNHEY and CDR2 is SVGEGT. V lost 5 bases and J lost 6; bases outside the gene matches: 8. The CDR3 here is CASSLALQGAEAFF. CDR3 coding DNA: TGTGCCAGCAGTCTCGCCCTACAGGGGGCTGAAGCTTTCTTT.

This rearrangement joins TRBV7-9 to TRBJ2-5; TRBD2 aligns across 14 bases. The CDR3 length is 18 residues. V lost 1 base and J lost 5; bases outside the gene matches: 9. CDR1 is SEHNR and CDR2 is FQNEAQ in the germline V gene (reference sequence). In DNA, the CDR3 is TGTGCCAGCAGCTTAGTCGGAGGGACTAGCGGGGGTCTGGAGACCCAGTACTTC. It specifies CASSLVGGTSGGLETQYF.

The J gene is TRBJ2-2, the V gene TRBV27; D unresolved. CDR1 is MNHEY, CDR2 SMNVEV, per germline (reference sequence). The CDR3 is made up of 12 amino acids. Between the trimmed V and J ends, which lost 6 bases and 3 bases, there was a span of 5 bases. In DNA form, the CDR3 reads TGTGCCAGCAGCCCCTACACCGGGGAGCTGTTTTTT. It codes for CASSPYTGELFF.

The chain carries TRBV5-4 and TRBJ2-1, with no clear D. The V end lost 0 bases, the J end lost 5 bases, and 6 bases lay between the germline ends. The CDR3 is 13 amino acids. Germline V gene sequence: CDR1 SGHNT, CDR2 YYREEE (reference sequence). This CDR3 reads CASSLDSHNEQFF. As DNA, the CDR3 is TGTGCCAGCAGCTTGGACAGCCACAATGAGCAGTTCTTC.

Regarding this clone: The junction shows a germline mismatch at one end, possibly a read error. The same CDR3 can be traced to other DNA sequences in this sample. This chain links TRBV7-9 with TRBJ1-5; D gene uncertain. Germline V lookup: CDR1 SEHNR, CDR2 FQNEAQ (reference sequence). The CDR3 has 16 amino acids. The CDR3 reads CASSLAVTGWEQPQHF. The DNA for the CDR3 is TGTGCCAGCAGCTTAGCTGTCACCGGGTGGGAGCAGCCTCAGCATTTT.

The J gene is TRBJ2-1, the V gene TRBV19; the match to TRBD2 covers 8 bases. The J segment lost 4 bases and the V segment lost 3 bases, leaving 2 bases of the junction unmatched. This CDR3 spans 14 amino acids. The germline V gene has CDR1 LNHDA and CDR2 SQIVND (reference sequence). CDR3 sequence reads: CASSISGTYNEQFF. The CDR3 nucleotides are TGTGCCAGTAGTATTAGCGGGACTTACAATGAGCAGTTCTTC.

This sequence joins TRBV5-1 and TRBJ1-3; D might be TRBD1 (6 bases). Germline lookup yields CDR1 SGHRS and CDR2 YFSETQ. CDR3 size: 16 residues. V was cut by 1 base and J by 6 bases, with 17 bases left in between. DNA of the CDR3: TGCGCCAGCAGCTTGACCCATACAGGGTCCGAAAACACCATATATTTT. Translated, it gives CASSLTHTGSENTIYF.